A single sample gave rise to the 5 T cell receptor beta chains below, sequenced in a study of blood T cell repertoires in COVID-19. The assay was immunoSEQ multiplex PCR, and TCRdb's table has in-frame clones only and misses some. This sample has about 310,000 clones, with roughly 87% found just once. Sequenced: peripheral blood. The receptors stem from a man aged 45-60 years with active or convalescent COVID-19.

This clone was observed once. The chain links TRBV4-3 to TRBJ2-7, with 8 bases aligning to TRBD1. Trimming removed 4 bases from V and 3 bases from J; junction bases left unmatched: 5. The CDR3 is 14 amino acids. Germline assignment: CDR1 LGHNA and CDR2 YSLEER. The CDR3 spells CASSRDRSSYEQYF. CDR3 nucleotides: TGCGCCAGCAGCCGGGACAGGTCCAGCTACGAGCAGTACTTC.

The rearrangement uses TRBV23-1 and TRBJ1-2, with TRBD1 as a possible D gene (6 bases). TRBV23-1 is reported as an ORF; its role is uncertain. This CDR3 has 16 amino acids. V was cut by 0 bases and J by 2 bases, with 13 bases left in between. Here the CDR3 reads CASSQSAFDRNYGYTF. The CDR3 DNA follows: TGCGCCAGCAGTCAATCCGCCTTTGACAGGAACTATGGCTACACCTTC.

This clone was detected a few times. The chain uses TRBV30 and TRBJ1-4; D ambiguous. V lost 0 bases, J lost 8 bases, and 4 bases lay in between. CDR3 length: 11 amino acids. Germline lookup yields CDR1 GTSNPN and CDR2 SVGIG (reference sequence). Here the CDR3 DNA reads TGTGCCTGGAGTGTACGGGAAAAACTGTTTTTT. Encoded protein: CAWSVREKLFF. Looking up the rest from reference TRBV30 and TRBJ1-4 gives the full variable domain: SQTIHQWPATLVQPVGSPLSLECTVEGTSNPNLYWYRQAAGRGLQLLFYSVGIGQISSEVPQNLSASRPQDRQFILSSKKLLLSDSGFYLCAWSVREKLFFGSGTQLSVL.

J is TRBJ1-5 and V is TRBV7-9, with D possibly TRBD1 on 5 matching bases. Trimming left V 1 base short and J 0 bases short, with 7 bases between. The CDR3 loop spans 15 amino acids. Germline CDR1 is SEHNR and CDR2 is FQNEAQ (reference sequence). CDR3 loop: CASSLEGDSNQPQHF. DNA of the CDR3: TGTGCCAGCAGCTTAGAAGGGGATAGCAATCAGCCCCAGCATTTT.

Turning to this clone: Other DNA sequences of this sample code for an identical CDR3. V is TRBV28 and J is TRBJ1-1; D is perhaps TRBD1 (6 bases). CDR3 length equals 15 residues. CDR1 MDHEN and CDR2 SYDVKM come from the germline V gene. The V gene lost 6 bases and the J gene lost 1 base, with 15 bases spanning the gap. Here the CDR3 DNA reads TGTGCCAGCAGCCCGAGGGGGGGAGCGAACACTGAAGCTTTCTTT. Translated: CASSPRGGANTEAFF.